This TCR beta chain stems from a study of shared T cell receptors in the human thymus (dated by TCRdb to the early 2020s). About the study as a whole: The study investigated the way shared, self-reactive T-cell receptor alpha chains are produced in the human thymus.

The library came from the immunoSEQ multiplex PCR assay. What TCRdb holds here is the immuneACCESS table cut down to in-frame rearrangements. Part of the clones is not present; checked against another copy, under half of the missing clones reflect an unresolved V gene, and the others are unexplained. This sample has about 660,000 clones in its table, and more than 75% of those were observed once. The leading ten clones occupy approximately 0.01% of the sample. Via the germline V gene, CDR1 is SGHTA and CDR2 FQGNSA. V loses 4 bases at its end and J loses 5 bases; junction bases beyond the gene matches: 10. Including the terminal cysteine and phenylalanine, the CDR3 comprises 16 residues. Here the CDR3 DNA is all that survives: 48 bases in frame from base 1. This clone was seen a few times. The target of this receptor is not known. No quality values exist for individual bases; no much larger clone is one base distant.

The sample was also linked to a second study, of human thymus T cells. The second investigation adds: The donors were immunologically healthy infants in Finland who had open corrective cardiac surgery for congenital heart defects. The thymus tissue came from surgical resects taken out during corrective cardiac surgery. Usage of V and J gene segments appeared to be biased in both the thymic and the peripheral blood repertoires. Highly overlapping thymic TCR repertoires among unrelated individuals were reported in the related research. TCR alpha and beta repertoires from seven to nine infant thymus samples and a few related peripheral blood samples were characterized in the study. Donor ages ranging from about 7 to 250 days were recorded, and over 5 male and a couple of female infants were included in the cohort. Thymocytes were released mechanically from tissue and stored at -70 °C as pellets of about 9-32 million cells. A QIAsymphony instrument was used to extract genomic DNA from frozen cell pellets. The immunoSEQ multiplex PCR assay was used to amplify the TCRB and TCRAD loci from a standardized quantity of quality-controlled genomic DNA. The amplicons spanned the V(D)J region and were long enough to cover the CDR3 and allow V and J genes to be identified. The commercial immunoSEQ service was used to sequence amplicons on an Illumina platform. Corrections for primer bias and sequencing errors followed previously described methods, while TCRAD and TCRB definitions were based on the IMGT database. immunoSEQ Analyzer 3.0 and VDJTools were used for repertoire analysis, which covered basic statistics, V/J segment usage, diversity estimates, rarefaction and pairwise overlap. Diversity was estimated using the Chao1, ChaoE, Efron-Thisted, Shannon and inverse Simpson indices, and was also estimated on datasets down-sampled to the size of the smallest sample. Repertoire overlap used strict matching of CDR3 nucleotide sequence, V gene and J gene, with Jaccard-based multidimensional scaling clustering. On average, thymus samples gave roughly 800,000 unique TCRB clonotypes, whereas blood samples gave about 92,000.

Here the chain combines TRBV7-2 and TRBJ2-5; TRBD2 agrees with 10 junctional bases. The specimen was thymocytes. This clonotype was sampled from a boy less than two years old with a congenital heart defect. Donor details come from another sample of the same person, matched by shared clones. The CDR3 loop reads CASSSKEREGCETQYF. Read as DNA, the sequence is TGTGCCAGCAGCTCAAAAGAGCGGGAGGGTTGCGAGACCCAGTACTTC.